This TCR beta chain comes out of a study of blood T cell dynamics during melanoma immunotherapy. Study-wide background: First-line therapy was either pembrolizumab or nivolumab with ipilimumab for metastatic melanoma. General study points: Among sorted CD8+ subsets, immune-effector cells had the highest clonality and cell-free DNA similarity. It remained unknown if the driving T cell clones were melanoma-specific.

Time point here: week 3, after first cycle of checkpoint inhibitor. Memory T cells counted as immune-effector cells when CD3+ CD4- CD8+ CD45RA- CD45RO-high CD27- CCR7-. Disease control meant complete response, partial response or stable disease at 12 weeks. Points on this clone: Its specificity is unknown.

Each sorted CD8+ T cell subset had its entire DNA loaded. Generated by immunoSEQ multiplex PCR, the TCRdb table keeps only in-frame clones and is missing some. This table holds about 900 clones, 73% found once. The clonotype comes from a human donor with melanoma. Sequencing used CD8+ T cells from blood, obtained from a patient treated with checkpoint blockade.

The CDR3: CASSQEPLPSGANVLTF. The DNA for the CDR3 is TGCGCCAGCAGCCAAGAACCTCTTCCCTCTGGGGCCAACGTCCTGACTTTC. The chain combines TRBV4-1 with TRBJ2-6, with D hard to call. There are 17 residues in the CDR3. Trimming cost V 0 bases and J 0 bases, with 9 bases left between them. CDR1 is MGHRA and CDR2 is YSYEKL in the germline V gene.